These 29 T cell receptor beta chains were all obtained from the same sample, sequenced in a study of T-cell memory formation after mild COVID-19. TCRdb analysed the 5' RACE reads with MiXCR anew, one entry per CDR3 protein. In the table there are 500,000 to 600,000 distinct CDR3 sequences, approximately 18% of which are singletons. Material for sequencing was PBMCs or a T cell subset sorted from them (not recorded which). The origin of the receptors is an adult woman who had mild COVID-19 (a few samples of this study predate the infection). Cell type and time point are not known.

This clonotype came up a few times. The chain employs TRBV6-1 and TRBJ2-7, with 9 positions matching TRBD1. This CDR3 spans 15 amino acids. Unmatched junction bases numbered 11, after V lost 8 bases and J lost 3 bases. CDR1 and CDR2 from the germline V gene are MNHNS and SASEGT. CDR3 sequence reads: CASLRGTGNDYEQYF. The CDR3 DNA reads as TGTGCCAGCCTTCGAGGGACAGGGAACGACTACGAGCAGTACTTC.

This clonotype has only a few counts. The chain recombines TRBV7-6 with TRBJ2-3; 9 positions agree with TRBD1. The germline CDR1 and CDR2 sequences are SGHVS and FNYEAQ. This CDR3 spans 16 amino acids. J gave up 0 bases and V 5 bases, and 6 bases lay outside the gene matches. The chain's CDR3 is CASSQTGGISTDTQYF. The DNA of the CDR3 is TGTGCCAGCAGCCAGACAGGGGGGATAAGCACAGATACGCAGTATTTT.

This clonotype showed up many times. Here the CDR3 DNA reads TGTGCCAGCAGCTCCGGGACTACATCTAGCACAGATACGCAGTATTTT. This codes for CASSSGTTSSTDTQYF. This chain links TRBV7-8 with TRBJ2-3; 7 bases map to TRBD2. The germline CDR1 and CDR2 sequences are SGHVS and FQNEAQ. The CDR3 length is 16 residues. The trim removed 4 bases at V and 0 bases at J, leaving 7 bases unmatched.

The genes are TRBV7-2 and TRBJ1-2, with 9 bases aligning to TRBD1. This CDR3 is built from 14 residues. Trimming removed 1 base from V and 8 bases from J; junction bases left unmatched: 5. The germline V gene has CDR1 SGHTA and CDR2 FQGNSA. The CDR3 nucleotides read TGTGCCAGCAGCTTAGGACAGGGGGGAAGCGGCTACACCTTC. This encodes CASSLGQGGSGYTF. Based on the CDR3 plus reference TRBV7-2 and TRBJ1-2, the full variable domain is GAGVSQSPSNKVTEKGKDVELRCDPISGHTALYWYRQSLGQGLEFLIYFQGNSAPDKSGLPSDRFSAERTGGSVSTLTIQRTQQEDSAVYLCASSLGQGGSGYTFGSGTRLTVV.

The chain couples TRBV7-6 to TRBJ2-5; D is unresolved. The CDR3 is 15 amino acids. With 1 base removed from V and 4 bases from J, the gap between germline ends came to 13 bases. Germline V lookup: CDR1 SGHVS, CDR2 FNYEAQ. CDR3 sequence: CASSLEYGVVETQYF. CDR3 bases: TGTGCCAGCAGCTTAGAATATGGGGTTGTAGAGACCCAGTACTTC.

This chain links TRBV12-3 or TRBV12-4 with TRBJ2-3, with 7 bases that match TRBD2. V was pared by 6 bases and J by 4 bases, with 13 bases of the junction left unmatched. CDR3 length: 16 residues. CDR3 coding DNA: TGTGCCAGCAGCGTCCGGGACTATCGAAGGGCAGATACGCAGTATTTT. Amino acid sequence: CASSVRDYRRADTQYF.

The chain employs TRBV20-1 and TRBJ2-5, with D unresolved. The CDR3 is 11 amino acids. V gave up 5 bases and J gave up 1 base, with 5 bases separating them. Germline-derived CDR1 and CDR2 are DFQATT and SNEGSKA (reference sequence). The CDR3 DNA reads as TGCAGTGCTCACTCCCAAGAGACCCAGTACTTC. Translation gives CSAHSQETQYF.

This clonotype was seen more than once but under ten times. The V and J genes are TRBV6-5 and TRBJ2-7, with 11 nucleotides matching TRBD2. The CDR3 contains 16 residues. V trimming: 5 bases; J trimming: 1 base; junction bases outside the gene matches: 7. Per germline, CDR1 MNHEY and CDR2 SVGAGI. The CDR3 loop reads CASSHLAGGRSYEQYF. DNA for the CDR3: TGTGCCAGCAGTCATTTAGCGGGAGGGCGATCCTACGAGCAGTACTTC.

This clonotype has just a few counts. This chain uses TRBV7-3 with TRBJ2-4; D remains unclear. Trimming pared 1 base from V and 4 bases from J, leaving 8 bases between. The CDR3 has 14 residues. Germline lookup yields CDR1 SGHTA and CDR2 FQGTGA. Here the CDR3 DNA reads TGTGCCAGCAGCTTAAACAACCTGAAAAACATTCAGTACTTC. Translating gives CASSLNNLKNIQYF.

This clonotype showed up many times. The J gene is TRBJ2-5, the V gene TRBV9; TRBD1 matches at 7 bases. CDR1 and CDR2 from the germline V gene are SGDLS and YYNGEE. This CDR3 comprises 14 residues. With V trimmed by 2 bases and J by 1 base, 2 bases remained unmatched. As DNA, the CDR3 is TGTGCCAGCAGCGTTGGGACAGTCCAAGAGACCCAGTACTTC. This gives the protein CASSVGTVQETQYF.

This clonotype was observed once. The rearrangement joins TRBV12-3 or TRBV12-4 to TRBJ1-2; D gene ambiguous. The V end lost 2 bases, the J end lost 8 bases, and 15 bases lay between the germline ends. This CDR3 contains 14 residues. The CDR3 protein is CASSLNGVTVGYTF. The CDR3 DNA sequence: TGTGCCAGCAGTTTAAACGGCGTGACGGTGGGCTACACCTTC.

J is TRBJ2-7 and V is TRBV29-1; D not certain. CDR1 SQVTM and CDR2 ANQGSEA come from the germline V gene. V was clipped by 5 bases and J by 0 bases, with 11 bases between them. The CDR3 has 13 amino acids. The CDR3 nucleotides are TGCAGCGTTCGGGCCTCGAGCTCCTACGAGCAGTACTTC. It encodes CSVRASSSYEQYF.

This clonotype was counted ten times or more. J is TRBJ2-3 and V is TRBV7-8; weak D call: TRBD1 (5 bases). The CDR3 consists of 15 residues. The germline V gene has CDR1 SGHVS and CDR2 FQNEAQ. V lost 3 bases and J 2 bases, leaving 12 bases between the germline ends. The CDR3 sequence: CASSFSGKYTDTQYF. The CDR3 DNA reads as TGTGCCAGCAGCTTTTCAGGGAAATACACAGATACGCAGTATTTT.

The chain is built from TRBV18 and TRBJ1-6; weak D call: TRBD1 (6 bases). Trimming stripped 0 bases from V and 7 bases from J, with 7 bases between. Per the germline V gene, CDR1 is KGHSH and CDR2 is LQKENI. CDR3 length: 14 residues. Here the CDR3 DNA reads TGTGCCAGCTCACCACCGGGGGCAAATTCACCCCTCCACTTT. It encodes CASSPPGANSPLHF. The variable domain in full, completed from reference TRBV18 and TRBJ1-6, reads NAGVMQNPRHLVRRRGQEARLRCSPMKGHSHVYWYRQLPEEGLKFMVYLQKENIIDESGMPKERFSAEFPKEGPSILRIQQVVRGDSAAYFCASSPPGANSPLHFGNGTRLTVT.

The chain combines TRBV6-1 with TRBJ1-1; perhaps TRBD1 as D (6 bases). Germline assignment: CDR1 MNHNS and CDR2 SASEGT. CDR3 length equals 12 residues. Trimming took 3 bases from V and 10 from J, leaving 12 bases between them. The CDR3 reads CASSDITGIAFF. Written as DNA, the CDR3 is TGTGCCAGCAGTGACATTACAGGGATAGCTTTCTTT.

The rearrangement uses TRBV5-4 and TRBJ2-1; 11 positions agree with TRBD2. CDR3 length: 17 residues. V was clipped by 4 bases and J by 0 bases; unmatched bases: 6. Germline CDR1 and CDR2: SGHNT and YYREEE (reference sequence). CDR3 loop: CASSAGTSGFSYNEQFF. The DNA for the CDR3 is TGTGCCAGCAGCGCCGGGACTAGCGGATTCTCCTACAATGAGCAGTTCTTC.

V and J are TRBV7-2 and TRBJ2-3, with 8 bases lining up with TRBD2. This CDR3 is 16 amino acids long. The V segment lost 4 bases and the J segment 1 base; nucleotides outside the gene matches: 7. Germline V gene sequence: CDR1 SGHTA, CDR2 FQGNSA. CDR3 sequence (DNA): TGTGCCAGCAGCTCACGAGCGGGAGCAGGCACAGATACGCAGTATTTT. Residues: CASSSRAGAGTDTQYF.

The sample holds many counts of this clonotype. This chain joins TRBV4-1 and TRBJ2-7, with 15 bases matching TRBD2. The length of the CDR3 is 17 residues. Germline values: CDR1 MGHRA, CDR2 YSYEKL. The V gene end was trimmed by 5 bases and the J gene end by 1 base; junction bases not matched to a gene: 6. The CDR3 coding sequence is TGCGCCAGCAGCAAGGGACTAGCGGGGGGCTTATCCTACGAGCAGTACTTC. Its protein product is CASSKGLAGGLSYEQYF.

This clonotype was picked up a small number of times. V and J are TRBV3-1 and TRBJ1-6; TRBD1 is a possible D gene (5 bases). The CDR3 is made up of 17 amino acids. Germline-derived CDR1 and CDR2 are LGHDT and YNNKEL (reference sequence). The V end lost 4 bases, the J end lost 7 bases, and 20 bases lay between the germline ends. The CDR3 DNA sequence: TGTGCCAGCAGCCCTAAATCAGGCCAGGGCCGGAATTCACCCCTCCACTTT. Amino acids: CASSPKSGQGRNSPLHF. Full variable domain (outside the CDR3, taken from reference TRBV3-1 and TRBJ1-6): DTAVSQTPKYLVTQMGNDKSIKCEQNLGHDTMYWYKQDSKKFLKIMFSYNNKELIINETVPNRFSPKSPDKAHLNLHINSLELGDSAVYFCASSPKSGQGRNSPLHFGNGTRLTVT.

This clonotype was seen a single time. J is TRBJ2-5 and V is TRBV4-1; 12 bases match TRBD2. Per germline, CDR1 MGHRA and CDR2 YSYEKL. The CDR3 has 16 amino acids. V trimming: 3 bases; J trimming: 5 bases; junction bases outside the gene matches: 7. CDR3 in DNA: TGCGCCAGCAGCCATCCTAGCGGGGGGGCGTCCGAGACCCAGTACTTC. This translates into CASSHPSGGASETQYF.

This clonotype was picked up many times. V and J are TRBV19 and TRBJ1-2; TRBD1 is a possible D gene (6 bases). This CDR3 comprises 14 residues. Germline lookup yields CDR1 LNHDA and CDR2 SQIVND (reference sequence). V was pared by 9 bases and J by 6 bases, with 20 bases between. As DNA, the CDR3 is TGTGCCAGCCTCAGGACGGGGGCGGGTGATGGCTACACCTTC. It yields the protein CASLRTGAGDGYTF.

The chain recombines TRBV18 with TRBJ2-7; TRBD2 agrees at 7 bases. CDR3 length equals 15 residues. CDR1 is KGHSH and CDR2 is LQKENI in the germline V gene. V was pared by 3 bases and J by 0 bases, with 5 bases of the junction left unmatched. CDR3: CASSPGGLASYEQYF. The CDR3 DNA reads TGTGCCAGCTCACCGGGAGGGCTCGCCTCCTACGAGCAGTACTTC.

This clonotype showed up just a few times. The gene calls are TRBV6-2 or TRBV6-3 and TRBJ2-7; TRBD1 matches at 7 bases. This CDR3 region has 15 residues. Germline V gene sequence: CDR1 MNHEY, CDR2 SVGEGT. After removal of 6 bases from V and 3 bases from J, the junction contained 11 bases not matched to a gene. The CDR3 sequence: CASSEPGQIYYEQYF. The CDR3 DNA follows: TGTGCCAGCAGCGAGCCGGGACAGATTTACTACGAGCAGTACTTC.

In this sample, this clonotype turned up a few times. No DNA is shown, since the ends of the CDR3 on it are uncertain; the CDR3 is the one TCRdb lists. The V gene is TRBV7-3, the J gene TRBJ2-2; the tabulated D call, TRBD2, remains unverified against the DNA. Germline V gene sequence: CDR1 SGHTA, CDR2 FQGTGA. The CDR3 is 17 residues long, counting both termini. CDR3 in amino acids: CASSLTGAPRRAGELFF.

V usage is TRBV6-1 and J usage is TRBJ1-1; 10 positions match TRBD1. The CDR3 length is 14 residues. Germline V lookup: CDR1 MNHNS, CDR2 SASEGT. V lost 4 bases, J lost 5 bases, and 4 bases stayed unmatched. The CDR3 loop reads CASSGRTGGTEAFF. The CDR3 nucleotides are TGTGCCAGCAGTGGACGGACAGGGGGGACTGAAGCTTTCTTT.

This clonotype was counted many times. The chain has TRBV11-2 and TRBJ1-1; 7 bases fit TRBD1. This CDR3 comprises 14 residues. Trimming cost V 5 bases and J 1 base; bases outside gene matches: 4. Germline assignment: CDR1 SGHAT and CDR2 FQNNGV. As DNA, the CDR3 is TGTGCCAGCAGCCCCCGGGACAGGAACACTGAAGCTTTCTTT. Its protein product is CASSPRDRNTEAFF. Complete variable domain (other parts from reference TRBV11-2 and TRBJ1-1): EAGVAQSPRYKIIEKRQSVAFWCNPISGHATLYWYQQILGQGPKLLIQFQNNGVVDDSQLPKDRFSAERLKGVDSTLKIQPAKLEDSAVYLCASSPRDRNTEAFFGQGTRLTVV.

The sample holds a few counts of this clonotype. The V and J genes are TRBV20-1 and TRBJ1-6, with 7 bases lining up with TRBD1. The CDR3 has 14 residues. V dropped 3 bases and J dropped 7; count of bases not matched to a gene: 6. The germline V gene has CDR1 DFQATT and CDR2 SNEGSKA (reference sequence). CDR3 in DNA: TGCAGTGCTAGGGGCGGGACAGAGAATTCACCCCTCCACTTT. Its protein is CSARGGTENSPLHF.

The rearrangement uses TRBV5-6 and TRBJ2-7; TRBD2 aligns across 11 bases. The CDR3 totals 15 residues. The V and J ends lost 6 bases and 6 bases, in that order; junction bases with no gene match: 11. CDR1 is SGHDT and CDR2 is YYEEEE in the germline V gene. The CDR3 DNA reads TGTGCCAGCACCGACTGGCGGCTAGCGGGAGGCGAGCAGTACTTC. Its protein is CASTDWRLAGGEQYF. The full variable domain, completed using reference TRBV5-6 and TRBJ2-7, is DAGVTQSPTHLIKTRGQQVTLRCSPKSGHDTVSWYQQALGQGPQFIFQYYEEEERQRGNFPDRFSGHQFPNYSSELNVNALLLGDSALYLCASTDWRLAGGEQYFGPGTRLTVT.

This sequence joins TRBV20-1 and TRBJ2-1; D remains ambiguous. The CDR3 has 13 residues. Germline CDR1 reads DFQATT; CDR2 reads SNEGSKA (reference sequence). Between the trimmed V and J ends, which lost 1 base and 9 bases, there was a span of 13 bases. CDR3 loop: CSARVDQVGEQFF. The DNA of the CDR3 is TGCAGTGCTAGAGTCGACCAGGTGGGTGAGCAGTTCTTC.